This TCR beta chain was found in a study of T-cell reconstitution after alpha-beta-depleted transplantation in children (dated by TCRdb to the mid-2010s). Concerning the study at large: Using TCR repertoire profiling, the study quantitatively followed how T-cell immune reconstitution unfolded in children after TCRalphabeta/CD19-depleted allogeneic hematopoietic cell transplantation. General findings and caveats noted by the study authors: Over subsequent months, a decline in hyperexpanded clone frequencies was noted, and after one year, T-cell counts and TCRbeta diversity were mostly ascribed to newly produced T cells. The apparently early alphabetaT-cell count recovery about two months after transplant was reportedly dependent on only several hundred rapidly expanded clones derived from non-depleted graft cells. In some patients, the high TCRbeta diversity seen at day 60 was put down to recipient T cells and intrathymic progenitors that had survived conditioning.

V is clipped by 1 base and J by 4 bases, and the sequence between their germline boundaries is 14 bases long. Taken from the germline V gene, the CDR1 and CDR2 loops are LGHNA and YSLEER. Measured from the cysteine to the phenylalanine, the CDR3 is 16 residues long. The CDR3 DNA has 48 bases and is translated from base 1. This specimen's treatment or condition label, interpreted: allogeneic hematopoietic cell transplantation with graft depleted of TCRalphabeta T cells and CD19 B cells. The transplant recipients were children given TCRalphabeta/CD19-depleted allogeneic hematopoietic cell grafts. This clonotype was seen more than once but under ten times. Its binding antigen is unknown. No base qualities exist here, and no much larger clone lies one base off it. The method was PCR. Sequencing took place on an Illumina HiSeq 2500. Molecular barcoding was employed in the preparation of TCR libraries, with unique molecular identifiers being used to normalize TCRbeta repertoire quantification. TCRdb reprocessed the public reads (quality trimming at Q25 with fastp, clone calling with MiXCR) and kept in-frame beta chains. CDR3 protein duplicates are merged, each entry listing the most common genes and DNA. In this sample the table shows a few hundred thousand distinct CDR3 sequences, approximately 12% of which occur a single time. Around 2% of the sample is taken by the ten largest.

Specimen: PBMCs, mostly from graft donor cells, collected 360 days after TCRalphabeta/CD19-depleted stem cell transplant. Recombination linked TRBV4-3 to TRBJ2-4; no confident D gene assignment can be made. The TCR comes from a male patient between 5 and 17 years old who had a stem cell transplant for acute myeloid leukemia, so the T cells may come from the graft donor. The CDR3 loop reads CASSQGRLTVKNIQYF. The sequenced DNA: TGCGCCAGCAGCCAAGGGCGTCTAACGGTGAAAAACATTCAGTACTTC.